Below, 9 T cell receptor beta chains from the same sample are listed, as sequenced in a study of T cell responses to AZD1222 COVID-19 vaccine. This table comes from immunoSEQ multiplex PCR, and its TCRdb copy is limited to in-frame clones, with some not included. The sample carries 70,000 to 90,000 clones, roughly nine tenths recorded once. The specimen comprised peripheral blood, sampled on day 0 of AZD1222 vaccination. These receptors all stem from an adult in good health.

V gene TRBV28 combines with J gene TRBJ1-2; 9 nucleotides match TRBD1. Germline V gene data show CDR1 as MDHEN and CDR2 as SYDVKM. CDR3 length: 16 residues. V shed 6 bases and J 3 bases; nucleotides not matched to a gene: 11. For the CDR3, the DNA is TGTGCCAGCAGATCACCCGAGGGGACAGGGCACTATGGCTACACCTTC. Amino acid sequence: CASRSPEGTGHYGYTF.

This sequence joins TRBV9 and TRBJ2-5; tentative D call: TRBD1 (5 bases). Germline V CDR1 and CDR2: SGDLS, YYNGEE. V lost 3 bases to trimming and J lost 2 bases, with 14 bases between them. The CDR3 has 15 residues. In DNA, the CDR3 is TGTGCCAGCAGCGCCAGCAGGGTGCGGCAAGAGACCCAGTACTTC. Its translation is CASSASRVRQETQYF.

This clone came up once. The genes are TRBV24-1 and TRBJ2-5, with TRBD1 identical over 8 bases. Germline loops: CDR1 KGHDR, CDR2 SFDVKD. The CDR3 length is 15 residues. With V trimmed by 9 bases and J by 3 bases, 11 bases remained unmatched. The CDR3 protein is CATGGNTGGEETQYF. Written as DNA, the CDR3 is TGTGCCACCGGGGGTAACACAGGGGGAGAAGAGACCCAGTACTTC.

The gene calls are TRBV29-1 and TRBJ1-1; 7 bases align to TRBD1. The CDR3 is 12 amino acids. V lost 3 bases, J lost 5 bases, and 3 bases stayed unmatched. The germline CDR1 and CDR2 sequences are SQVTM and ANQGSEA. CDR3 protein: CSVDRGRTEAFF. The DNA of the CDR3 is TGCAGCGTTGATAGGGGGCGTACTGAAGCTTTCTTT.

This chain joins TRBV6-1 and TRBJ1-2, with D hard to call. The V gene's germline CDR1 is MNHNS and CDR2 SASEGT. This CDR3 contains 15 residues. Trimming removed 2 bases from V and 4 bases from J, with 14 bases in between. The CDR3 DNA follows: TGTGCCAGCAGTGAAAATCCGTCGAGGATCTATGGCTACACCTTC. It translates to CASSENPSRIYGYTF.

As for this clone: At one end, the junction sequence differs from germline, possibly due to a read error. The chain recombines TRBV7-7 with TRBJ2-7; 9 nucleotides align to TRBD1. CDR1 and CDR2 from the germline V gene are SSHAT and FNYEAQ (reference sequence). This CDR3 comprises 13 residues. The CDR3 DNA follows: TGTGCTAGCAGCTCCGGGACAGGGAACGAGCAGTACTTC. This encodes CASSSGTGNEQYF.

Turning to this clone: Other DNA sequences within the sample encode an identical CDR3. V is TRBV2 and J is TRBJ1-4; D gene unclear. The germline gives CDR1 SNHLY, CDR2 FYNNEI. V lost 3 bases and J lost 0, with 5 bases in between. CDR3 length: 14 amino acids. The CDR3, as DNA: TGTGCCAGCAGTGACCAGGCAACTAATGAAAAACTGTTTTTT. Translated, it gives CASSDQATNEKLFF. The full variable domain, its missing parts supplied by reference TRBV2 and TRBJ1-4, is EPEVTQTPSHQVTQMGQEVILRCVPISNHLYFYWYRQILGQKVEFLVSFYNNEISEKSEIFDDQFSVERPDGSNFTLKIRSTKLEDSAMYFCASSDQATNEKLFFGSGTQLSVL.

The chain couples TRBV19 to TRBJ2-2; weak D call: TRBD1 (5 bases). There are 14 residues in the CDR3. CDR1 and CDR2 (germline): LNHDA, SQIVND (reference sequence). The ends were cut back, 5 bases at V and 3 bases at J, with 10 bases in the middle. The CDR3 sequence is CASSPGSYTGELFF. In nucleotides, the CDR3 is TGTGCCAGTAGTCCAGGGTCATACACCGGGGAGCTGTTTTTT.

V gene TRBV19 combines with J gene TRBJ2-3; the D gene is possibly TRBD2 (5 bases). Germline CDR1 is LNHDA and CDR2 is SQIVND (reference sequence). Trimming removed 6 bases from V and 1 base from J, with 17 bases in between. The CDR3 has 16 residues. CDR3 sequence: CASSRYPGYRTDTQYF. The CDR3 DNA is TGTGCCAGTAGCAGGTATCCGGGATACCGCACAGATACGCAGTATTTT.